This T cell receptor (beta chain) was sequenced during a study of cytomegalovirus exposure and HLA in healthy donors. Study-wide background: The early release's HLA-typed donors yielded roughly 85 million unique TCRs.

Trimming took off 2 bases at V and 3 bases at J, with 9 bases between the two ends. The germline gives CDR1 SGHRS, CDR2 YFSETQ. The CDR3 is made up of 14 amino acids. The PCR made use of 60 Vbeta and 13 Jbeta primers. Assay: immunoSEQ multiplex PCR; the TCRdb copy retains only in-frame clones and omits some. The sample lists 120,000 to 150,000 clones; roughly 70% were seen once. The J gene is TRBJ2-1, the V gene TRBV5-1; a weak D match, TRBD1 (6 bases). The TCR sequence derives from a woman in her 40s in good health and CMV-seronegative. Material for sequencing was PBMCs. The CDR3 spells CASSLRTVYNEQFF. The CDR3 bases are TGCGCCAGCAGCTTAAGGACAGTCTACAATGAGCAGTTCTTC.